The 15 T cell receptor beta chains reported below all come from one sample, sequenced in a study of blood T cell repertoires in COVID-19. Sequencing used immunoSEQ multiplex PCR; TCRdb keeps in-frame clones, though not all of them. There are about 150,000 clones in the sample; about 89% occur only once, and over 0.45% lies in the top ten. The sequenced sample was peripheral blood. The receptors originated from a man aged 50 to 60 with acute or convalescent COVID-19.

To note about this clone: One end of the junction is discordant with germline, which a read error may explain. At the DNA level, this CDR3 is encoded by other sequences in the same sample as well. In nucleotides, the CDR3 is TGCGCCAGTAGCTTGGATCCTCGCAATCAGCCCCAGCATTTT. Protein sequence: CASSLDPRNQPQHF. The rearrangement uses TRBV5-1 and TRBJ1-5; no definite D call. Germline CDR1 SGHRS, CDR2 YFSETQ. This CDR3 is built from 14 residues.

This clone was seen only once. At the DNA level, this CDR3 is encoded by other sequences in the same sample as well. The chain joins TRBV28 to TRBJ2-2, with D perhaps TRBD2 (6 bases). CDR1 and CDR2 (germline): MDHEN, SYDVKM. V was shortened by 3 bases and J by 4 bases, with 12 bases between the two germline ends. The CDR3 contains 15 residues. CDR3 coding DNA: TGTGCCAGCAGTTTGGCCGGAGCGGGCACCGGGGAGCTGTTTTTT. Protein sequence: CASSLAGAGTGELFF.

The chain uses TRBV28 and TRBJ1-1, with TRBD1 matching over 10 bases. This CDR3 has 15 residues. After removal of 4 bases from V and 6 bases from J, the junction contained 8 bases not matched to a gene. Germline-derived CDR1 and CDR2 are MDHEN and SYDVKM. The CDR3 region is CASSSAGQGGAEAFF. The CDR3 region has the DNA TGTGCCAGCAGTTCGGCCGGACAGGGGGGCGCTGAAGCTTTCTTT.

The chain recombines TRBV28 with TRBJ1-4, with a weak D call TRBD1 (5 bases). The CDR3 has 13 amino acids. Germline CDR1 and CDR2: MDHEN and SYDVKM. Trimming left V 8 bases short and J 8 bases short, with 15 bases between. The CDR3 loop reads CASAVGGGEKLFF. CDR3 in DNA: TGTGCCAGCGCCGTGGGGGGAGGAGAAAAACTGTTTTTT.

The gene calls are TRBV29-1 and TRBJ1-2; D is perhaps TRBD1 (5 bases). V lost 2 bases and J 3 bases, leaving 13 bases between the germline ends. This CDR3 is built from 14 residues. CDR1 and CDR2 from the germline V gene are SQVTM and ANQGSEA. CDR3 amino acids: CSVEPQGGDYGYTF. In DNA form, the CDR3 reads TGCAGCGTTGAACCCCAGGGAGGAGACTATGGCTACACCTTC.

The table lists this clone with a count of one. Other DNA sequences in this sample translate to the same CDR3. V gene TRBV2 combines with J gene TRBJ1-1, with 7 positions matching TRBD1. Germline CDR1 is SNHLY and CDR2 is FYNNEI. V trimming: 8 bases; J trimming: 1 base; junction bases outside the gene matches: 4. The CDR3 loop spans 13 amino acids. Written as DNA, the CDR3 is TGTGCCAGCCGCGGACAGGAGAACACTGAAGCTTTCTTT. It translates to CASRGQENTEAFF.

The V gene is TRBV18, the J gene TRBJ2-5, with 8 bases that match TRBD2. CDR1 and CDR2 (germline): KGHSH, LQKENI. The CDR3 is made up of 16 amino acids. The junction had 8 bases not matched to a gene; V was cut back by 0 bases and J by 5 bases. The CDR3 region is CASSPPSGGAGETQYF. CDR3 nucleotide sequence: TGTGCCAGCTCACCACCAAGCGGGGGCGCCGGGGAGACCCAGTACTTC. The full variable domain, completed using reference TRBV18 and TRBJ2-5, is NAGVMQNPRHLVRRRGQEARLRCSPMKGHSHVYWYRQLPEEGLKFMVYLQKENIIDESGMPKERFSAEFPKEGPSILRIQQVVRGDSAAYFCASSPPSGGAGETQYFGPGTRLLVL.

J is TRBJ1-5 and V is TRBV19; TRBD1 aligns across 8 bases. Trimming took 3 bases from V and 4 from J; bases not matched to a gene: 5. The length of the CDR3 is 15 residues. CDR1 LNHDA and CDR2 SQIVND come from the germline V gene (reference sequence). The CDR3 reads CASSIDRGVNQPQHF. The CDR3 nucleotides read TGTGCCAGTAGTATCGACAGGGGAGTAAATCAGCCCCAGCATTTT.

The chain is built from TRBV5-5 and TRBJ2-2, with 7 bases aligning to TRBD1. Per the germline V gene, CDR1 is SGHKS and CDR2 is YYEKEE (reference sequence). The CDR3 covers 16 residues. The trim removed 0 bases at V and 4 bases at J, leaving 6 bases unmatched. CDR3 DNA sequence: TGTGCCAGCAGCTTGGACGGCAGGGGGACCACCGGGGAGCTGTTTTTT. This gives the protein CASSLDGRGTTGELFF.

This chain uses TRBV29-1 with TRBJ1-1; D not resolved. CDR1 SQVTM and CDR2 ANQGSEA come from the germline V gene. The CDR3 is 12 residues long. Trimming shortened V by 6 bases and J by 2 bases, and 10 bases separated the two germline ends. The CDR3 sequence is CSVQARNTEAFF. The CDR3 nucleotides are TGCAGCGTGCAGGCACGCAACACTGAAGCTTTCTTT.

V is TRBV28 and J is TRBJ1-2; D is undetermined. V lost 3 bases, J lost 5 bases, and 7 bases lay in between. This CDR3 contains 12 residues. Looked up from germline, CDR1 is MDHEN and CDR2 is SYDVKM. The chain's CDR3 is CASSFGQYGYTF. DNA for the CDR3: TGTGCCAGCAGTTTTGGGCAGTATGGCTACACCTTC.

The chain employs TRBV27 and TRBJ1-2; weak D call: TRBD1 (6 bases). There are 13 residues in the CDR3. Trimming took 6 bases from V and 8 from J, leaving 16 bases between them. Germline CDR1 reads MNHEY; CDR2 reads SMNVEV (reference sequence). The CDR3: CASRPTGSGGYTF. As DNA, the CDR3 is TGTGCCAGCAGACCCACAGGGTCGGGAGGCTACACCTTC.

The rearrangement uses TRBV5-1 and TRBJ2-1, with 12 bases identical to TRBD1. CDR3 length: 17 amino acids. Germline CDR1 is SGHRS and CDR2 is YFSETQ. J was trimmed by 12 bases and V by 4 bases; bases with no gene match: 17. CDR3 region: CASSPRFTTGTGGRQFF. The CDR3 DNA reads TGCGCCAGCAGCCCTAGATTCACCACCGGGACAGGGGGCCGGCAGTTCTTC.

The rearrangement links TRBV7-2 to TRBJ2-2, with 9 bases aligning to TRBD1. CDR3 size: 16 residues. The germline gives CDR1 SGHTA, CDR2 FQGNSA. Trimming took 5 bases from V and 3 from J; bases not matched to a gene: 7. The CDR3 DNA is TGTGCCAGCAGCCAAACAGGGGGCCTCGACACCGGGGAGCTGTTTTTT. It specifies CASSQTGGLDTGELFF.

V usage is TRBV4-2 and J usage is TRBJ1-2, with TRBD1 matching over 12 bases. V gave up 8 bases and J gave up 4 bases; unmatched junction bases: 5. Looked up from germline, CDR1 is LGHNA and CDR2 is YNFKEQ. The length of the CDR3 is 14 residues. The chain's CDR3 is CASGGQGALYGYTF. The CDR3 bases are TGTGCCAGCGGGGGACAGGGGGCTCTCTATGGCTACACCTTC.